The T cell receptor (beta chain) described here comes from a study of cytomegalovirus exposure and HLA in healthy donors. 60 Vbeta and 13 Jbeta primers were used in PCR. Libraries were prepared by immunoSEQ multiplex PCR; TCRdb keeps only in-frame clonotypes and omits some of them. The sample lists 150,000 to 170,000 clones; roughly four fifths were seen once. Sequencing was done on a sample of PBMCs. The TCR originated in a man younger than 35 in good health and CMV-seronegative.

The CDR3 DNA reads TGTGCCAGCAGCCCGACTAGCGGGAAGGATACGCAGTATTTT. As protein: CASSPTSGKDTQYF. The chain employs TRBV11-2 and TRBJ2-3; 11 bases are a match to TRBD2. The germline V gene has CDR1 SGHAT and CDR2 FQNNGV. This CDR3 has 14 amino acids. V lost 5 bases, J lost 6 bases, and 4 bases stayed unmatched.